This T cell receptor (beta chain) was identified during a study of cytomegalovirus exposure and HLA in healthy donors. Vbeta (60) and Jbeta (13) primers were used in the PCR. Method: immunoSEQ multiplex PCR; TCRdb's copy keeps in-frame clones and lacks some. Found here are 75,000 to 95,000 clones, around 70% of them singletons; the top ten hold 2.5% to 3%. This TCR was sampled from a man in his forties or fifties in good health and CMV-seronegative. The sequencing input was PBMCs.

CDR3 sequence reads: CASGYRLAGGRATGELFF. The CDR3, as DNA: TGTGCTAGTGGCTACCGACTAGCGGGGGGGCGGGCCACCGGGGAGCTGTTTTTT. The chain combines TRBV12-5 with TRBJ2-2, with 14 bases aligning to TRBD2. The CDR3 sequence is 18 residues long. Per the germline V gene, CDR1 is LGHNT and CDR2 is FRNRAP. V shed 6 bases and J 4 bases; nucleotides not matched to a gene: 10.